These T cell receptor beta chains were read from a single sample in a study of cytomegalovirus exposure and HLA in healthy donors. TCRdb's table, derived via immunoSEQ multiplex PCR, lists solely in-frame clones and lacks some. This table holds 150,000 to 200,000 clones, approximately 80% found once. Sequencing was performed on PBMCs. These TCRs come from a girl aged 5-17 years in good health and CMV-seropositive. The CDR3 runs from the conserved cysteine through the conserved F or W. D genes are given only for firm matches. Size tells how often a clone was seen (once, few, many) or the class of an expanded clone, and some rows leave it out.

j_gene | abundance | v_gene | d_gene | CDR3nt | CDR3aa
TRBJ2-3 | - | TRBV27 | - | TGTGCCAGCAGTTTTAACCCCGAGGGCACAGATACGCAGTATTTT | CASSFNPEGTDTQYF
TRBJ1-1 | - | TRBV6-5 | TRBD1 | TGTGCCAGCAGGCATACGGGACAGGGTCTAGCTTTCTTT | CASRHTGQGLAFF
TRBJ2-1 | - | TRBV25-1 | TRBD2 | TGTGCCAGCAGTGCCCCCCTTCAGCGGGAGACGCGTAATGAGCAGTTCTTC | CASSAPLQRETRNEQFF
TRBJ2-7 | few | TRBV11-2 | TRBD2 | TGTGCCAGCAGCCGGACTAGCGGGAGAGATGAGCAGTACTTC | CASSRTSGRDEQYF
TRBJ2-1 | - | TRBV5-1 | TRBD1 | TGCGCCAGCAGCTTCTCCGGGACAGGGGGCGGAAATGAGCAGTTCTTC | CASSFSGTGGGNEQFF
TRBJ2-3 | once | TRBV29-1 | - | TGCAGCGTTGATCAGGGTTTGAGCACAGATACGCAGTATTTT | CSVDQGLSTDTQYF
TRBJ2-1 | - | TRBV9 | - | TGTGCCAGCAGCGGAGTACGGGGAGAGGAGGTATCCTCCTACAATGAGCAGTTCTTC | CASSGVRGEEVSSYNEQFF
TRBJ1-2 | - | TRBV29-1 | TRBD1 | TGCAGCGTAGCGTTTCCGGGACAGGGGGGCTATGGCTACACCTTC | CSVAFPGQGGYGYTF
TRBJ2-1 | few | TRBV18 | TRBD2 | TGTGCCAGCTCTCTTGGACTAGCGTCTAACAATGAGCAGTTCTTC | CASSLGLASNNEQFF
TRBJ2-3 | - | TRBV6-4 | TRBD1 | TGTGCCAGCAGTGAGTACGCGGGACAGGGAAGCACAGATACGCAGTATTTT | CASSEYAGQGSTDTQYF
TRBJ1-1 | - | TRBV5-1 | - | TGCGCCAGCAGCTTGGCAACTGAAGCTTTCTTT | CASSLATEAFF
TRBJ2-7 | - | TRBV14 | - | TGTGCCAGCAGCCAAGGACAAGGGGTCGCCCCCCGCCTGGAGCAGTACTTC | CASSQGQGVAPRLEQYF
TRBJ2-3 | - | TRBV6-5 | - | TGTGCCAGCCGGCCCCGGGTCCGGGGTACGCAGTATTTT | CASRPRVRGTQYF
TRBJ2-3 | - | TRBV5-4 | - | TGTGCCAGCAGTTACAGGGGCACAGATACGCAGTATTTT | CASSYRGTDTQYF
TRBJ2-7 | - | TRBV7-8 | TRBD2 | TGTGCCAGCAGCTTAAGTGGGCGGGAGCCCTCCTACGAGCAGTACTTC | CASSLSGREPSYEQYF
TRBJ1-4 | - | TRBV18 | - | TGTGCCAGCTCCTCCCAGGGAAGGGATGTCTTCCTGTTTTTT | CASSSQGRDVFLFF
TRBJ1-1 | once | TRBV7-9 | - | TGTGCCAGCAGCTTAACCCAGGGGTTCGCGGATCAAGCTTTCTTT | CASSLTQGFADQAFF
TRBJ2-1 | - | TRBV30 | - | TGTGCCTGGGGCGGGGTCAATGAGCAGTTCTTC | CAWGGVNEQFF
TRBJ1-1 | - | TRBV11-2 | - | TGTGCCAGCAGCTTGGCCGGGGGAAGCACTGAAGCTTTCTTT | CASSLAGGSTEAFF
TRBJ2-5 | - | TRBV11-1 | - | TGTGCCAGCAGCTTATTCCAGCAGGGGCAAGAGACCCAGTACTTC | CASSLFQQGQETQYF
TRBJ2-5 | - | TRBV29-1 | TRBD1 | TGCAGCGTGGATGGGACAGACCAAGAGACCCAGTACTTC | CSVDGTDQETQYF
TRBJ2-7 | - | TRBV7-9 | TRBD1 | TGTGCCAGCAGCTCCGGACAGGGCGCCTACGAGCAGTACTTC | CASSSGQGAYEQYF
TRBJ2-3 | - | TRBV10-3 | TRBD2 | TGTGCCATCAGCGTGACTAGCGGGTGGGCTGCAGATACGCAGTATTTT | CAISVTSGWAADTQYF
TRBJ2-5 | once | TRBV29-1 | TRBD2 | TGCAGCGTTGCAGGGCCCAGGAAGTCGCTAGCGGTTATTCAAGAGACCCAGTACTTC | CSVAGPRKSLAVIQETQYF
TRBJ1-2 | - | TRBV10-3 | - | TGTGCCATCAGTGACAGGATCTATGGCTACACCTTC | CAISDRIYGYTF
TRBJ1-1 | once | TRBV6-1 | TRBD1 | TGTGCCAGCAGTAAACAGGGGGGGCGGACTGAAGCTTTCTTT | CASSKQGGRTEAFF
TRBJ2-1 | - | TRBV6-1 | TRBD2 | TGTGCCAGCAGTGAGACTAGCGGGAGGACATACAATGAGCAGTTCTTC | CASSETSGRTYNEQFF
TRBJ1-2 | once | TRBV6-5 | - | TGTGCCAGCACGCTAAGGGGGTTCAGTGGCTACACCTTC | CASTLRGFSGYTF
TRBJ2-7 | once | TRBV9 | - | TGTGCCAGCAGCGCCTCTTCCTACGAGCAGTACTTC | CASSASSYEQYF
TRBJ2-7 | - | TRBV29-1 | - | TGCAGCACAATTGAGAGCGCTAAGAGGGAGGAGGGCACCTACGAGCAGTACTTC | CSTIESAKREEGTYEQYF
TRBJ2-1 | - | TRBV14 | TRBD1 | TGTGCCAGCAGCCAGTTTCAAGGCGGAACAGGGGGATCCTACAATGAGCAGTTCTTC | CASSQFQGGTGGSYNEQFF
TRBJ2-1 | - | TRBV6-5 | - | TGTGCCAGCAGTTACTCCACGACTCCCAATGAGCAGTTCTTC | CASSYSTTPNEQFF
TRBJ1-3 | - | TRBV6-5 | TRBD1 | TGTGCCAGCAGTTCAGGGGGCATGGGAAACACCATATATTTT | CASSSGGMGNTIYF
TRBJ2-1 | - | TRBV29-1 | TRBD2 | TGCAGCGTGCGGGGGTTTTCCTACAATGAGCAGTTCTTC | CSVRGFSYNEQFF
TRBJ2-3 | - | TRBV5-1 | TRBD2 | TGCGCCAGCAGGCCCGGACTAGCGGGAGACACAGATACGCAGTATTTT | CASRPGLAGDTDTQYF
TRBJ2-7 | once | TRBV5-1 | TRBD1 | TGCGCCAGCAGCGAACAGGGGGCCCTCTACGAGCAGTACTTC | CASSEQGALYEQYF
TRBJ1-2 | - | TRBV2 | TRBD1 | TGTGCCAGCAGTGGACAGGGAAACTATGGCTACACCTTC | CASSGQGNYGYTF
TRBJ2-5 | few | TRBV4-2 | - | TGTGCCAGCAGCCAAAGGAGGGACGGTCCAGAGACCCAGTACTTC | CASSQRRDGPETQYF
TRBJ1-1 | few | TRBV7-8 | - | TGTGCCAGCAGCCCCAGGTCATTGGGCACTGAAGCTTTCTTT | CASSPRSLGTEAFF
TRBJ2-5 | - | TRBV5-4 | TRBD2 | TGTGCCAGCAGCCCTGGACTAGCGAAAGAGAAGACCCAGTACTTC | CASSPGLAKEKTQYF
TRBJ2-3 | - | TRBV5-1 | - | TGCGCCAGCCGTAAGGAGGGGTCAACAGATACGCAGTATTTT | CASRKEGSTDTQYF
TRBJ2-3 | - | TRBV10-3 | TRBD1 | TGTGCCATCAGTGAGCGTAAGGACAGGGCTAGCACAGATACGCAGTATTTT | CAISERKDRASTDTQYF
TRBJ2-7 | - | TRBV6-5 | TRBD2 | TGTGCCAGCAGTTACTCGTCGCGGGGGGGACTCTACGAGCAGTACTTC | CASSYSSRGGLYEQYF
TRBJ1-1 | few | TRBV4-2 | TRBD1 | TGTGCCAGCAGCCTAGGACAGGGGGCCGACACTGAAGCTTTCTTT | CASSLGQGADTEAFF
TRBJ2-3 | - | TRBV5-4 | - | TGTGCCAGCAGCCCAGCTCAGTGCAGCGGGAGCACAGATACGCAGTATTTT | CASSPAQCSGSTDTQYF